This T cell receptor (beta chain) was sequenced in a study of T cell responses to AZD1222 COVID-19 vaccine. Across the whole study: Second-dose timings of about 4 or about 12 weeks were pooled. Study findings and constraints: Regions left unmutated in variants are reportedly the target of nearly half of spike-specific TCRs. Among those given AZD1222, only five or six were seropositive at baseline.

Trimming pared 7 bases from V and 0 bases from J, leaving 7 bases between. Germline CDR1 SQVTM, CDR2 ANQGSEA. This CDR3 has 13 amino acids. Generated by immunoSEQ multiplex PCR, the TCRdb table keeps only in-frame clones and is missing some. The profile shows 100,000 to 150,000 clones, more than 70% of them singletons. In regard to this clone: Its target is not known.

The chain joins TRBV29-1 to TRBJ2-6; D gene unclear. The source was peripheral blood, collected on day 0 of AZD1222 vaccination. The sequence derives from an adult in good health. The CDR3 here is CSGRTSGANVLTF. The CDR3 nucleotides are TGCAGCGGAAGGACCTCTGGGGCCAACGTCCTGACTTTC.